This T cell receptor (beta chain) stems from a study of cytomegalovirus exposure and HLA in healthy donors (dated by TCRdb to 2017 to 2019). Regarding the study in general: An earlier analysis of some 550 of the donors reported 250 to 300 Gb of sequence data and 100 million to 130 million unique TCR beta sequences from around 200 million T cells. An early release that covered roughly 600 HLA-typed donors contained 300 to 350 gigabases of sequencing data and tens of millions of unique TCR sequences. To study patterns of TCR occurrence, a later analysis re-analyzed previously published TCR beta repertoires from around 660 donors and added high-resolution HLA genotyping. To predict cytomegalovirus infection status, the study brought together high-throughput TCR immunosequencing, statistical association of individual TCRs with disease status, and machine learning. The study aimed to test whether signatures of past pathogen exposure could be identified by cataloging public T cell receptors. To decide whether each TCR beta V gene segment behaved as functional or pseudogenic, an earlier analysis of fewer than 750 of the donors relied on high-throughput TCR beta sequencing. Typing coverage differed by locus: A, B, C, DRB1 and DQB1 were typed in about 629-640 donors, DQA1 in 500 to 550, DPA1 in over 600, and DPB1 in approximately 450. Donor age, sex, ethnicity and CMV serostatus were compiled together with the repertoire data. Genome-wide SNP genotypes for about 65% of the roughly 670 donors were used in a later genetic analysis, which treated that subset as a discovery cohort. All discovery cohort repertoires had been generated using a single sequencing platform. Rather than using new phenotypic data, the later analysis identified candidate immune exposures from TCR beta sequences and from how often those sequences occurred across donors. A handful of DR-DQ haplotypes were handled as single units for association and clustering because linkage in the cohort was strong. Both class I and class II loci were covered by HLA typing, at four-digit resolution. The study profiled the T cell repertoires of 550 to 700 subjects by immunosequencing and related them to cytomegalovirus serostatus. Along with the approximately 700-subject first cohort, a separate validation cohort of over a hundred different subjects was used. Across 300 to 500 genotyped donors of the cohort, an average of approximately 200,000 unique TCR beta nucleotide sequences per donor were sequenced, and approximately 19% of those sequences were non-productive. Among the roughly 400 genotyped donors, approximately 81% belonged to the genetic ancestry cluster associated with self-reported Caucasian donors. What the authors observed across the whole study: A cluster of highly shared sequence variants was judged likely to represent a technical artifact of the sequencing pipeline. According to a later analysis, most CMV-associated TCR beta chains appeared to be HLA-restricted, and the HLA associations seemed to be driven largely by CMV exposure. According to the authors, the approach could potentially be generalized to other disease states and immunological phenotypes. In vitro tests confirmed that a few of the cytomegalovirus-associated TCR beta chains recognize cytomegalovirus antigens. In a later analysis, the rate of TCR association differed among HLA loci, with DRB1 alleles having the most associated TCRs and HLA-C alleles having the fewest. In an earlier analysis of approximately 590 of the donors, most TCR beta V segments were observed in productive rearrangements about 87% or about 30% of the time, broadly matching IMGT annotations. Some IMGT-functional V segments, including TRBV6-2 and TRBV6-3, could not be told apart with the 87-base-pair reads, so those segments were excluded. A total of 164 TCR beta chains were listed by the study as associated with cytomegalovirus. Because some donors lacked HLA typing at each locus, the association tests relied only on the typed subset. The cohort was sequenced for TCR beta chains only, and without alpha or paired-chain data the features that could be detected were limited. For the cohort, immune exposure information was limited to CMV serostatus. Specific HLA alleles were associated with over 15,000 TCR beta sequences at a false discovery rate of 0.05 in a later analysis. In a later analysis, several top co-occurrence clusters were reported to appear linked to parvovirus B19, influenza, CMV and Epstein-Barr virus. Sequencing depth was assumed to be roughly uniform across donors in the presence/absence analyses, though that assumption may not hold. A further reported finding was that TCR beta sequences accurately predicted the HLA-A and HLA-B alleles for most subjects in the first cohort. Compared with the roughly 670-donor mean, donors in an Asian-associated ancestry cluster had fewer N-insertions in productive TCRs, according to a later genetic analysis. In a later genetic analysis, a missense DCLRE1C variant was associated with V-gene and J-gene trimming of TCR beta chains, and the association was replicated in an independent cohort. The classifier was reported to diagnose cytomegalovirus status with high specificity and sensitivity in both the original and validation cohorts. Because counts were too low, more than 15 rarely observed V segments, including chromosome 9 orphons, were left out of the earlier analysis of approximately 500 of the donors. Strong co-occurrence of HLA alleles, especially DR and DQ, made assigning TCR associations to individual alleles difficult. Across donors, most TCR sequences were observed very rarely, whereas some public TCRs were present in many individuals. Correlated functional status among segregating V segments might be attributable to linkage disequilibrium, but an unknown experimental factor could not be ruled out. In a later analysis, HLA-associated TCR beta chains were found to be more clonally expanded and to have lower generation probabilities than equally common non-associated chains.

The cohort consisted of approximately 690 healthy bone marrow donors. At the time of sampling, every cohort member was nominally healthy, though immune exposures that went unrecorded were likely present. The donor tested CMV seropositive, placing the donor among the roughly 300 seropositive members of the cohort. Each donor provided a peripheral blood sample, and peripheral blood mononuclear cells were used for TCR beta sequencing. The Qiagen DNeasy Blood Extraction Kit was used to extract genomic DNA from the blood cell samples. Details on this clone: The target of this receptor is not known. No base-level quality is on record; no much larger clone is a single base apart.

Libraries were built with the immunoSEQ multiplex PCR assay. The multiplex PCR relied on a mix of 60 forward primers for TCR Vbeta segments and 13 reverse primers for TCR Jbeta segments. A multiplex PCR assay on genomic DNA amplified the CDR3 region of rearranged TCR beta genes. On the Illumina HiSeq System, the amplified TCR beta libraries were sequenced as 87-base-pair reads. Processing in the source paper ran as follows. A later analysis counted about 80 million unique TCR beta chains across the approximately 700 repertoires, and some 12 million of these chains were shared by at least two donors. Raw reads were error-corrected and collapsed into unique sequences by a nearest-neighbor algorithm in which closely related sequences were merged to remove PCR and sequencing errors. Alignment of CDR3 sequences to IMGT reference sequences was used to assign V, D and J gene segments. For a sequence to be retained, at least a six-nucleotide match to both a V gene segment and a J gene segment was required. A rearrangement counted as productive if the CDR3 had no stop codons and remained in frame with V and J, and every other rearrangement counted as non-productive. CDR3 was defined according to IMGT convention as the region running from the second conserved V-encoded cysteine to the conserved J-encoded phenylalanine. Sequences without an unambiguous match to a single V gene segment were excluded from the earlier analysis of 450 to 650 of the donors. In an earlier analysis of several hundred of the donors, V segments were called functional above 56.7% productive rearrangements and were called segregating when the between-donor standard deviation exceeded 5%. To diagnose cytomegalovirus status from the catalog of TCR beta chain sequences, a statistical classification framework was built. V and J gene assignment, in a later analysis, came from comparing TCR nucleotide sequences with IMGT/GENE-DB human TR gene sequences. In a later analysis, CDR3 sequences and most-parsimonious VDJ recombination scenarios were assigned using the TCRdist pipeline. In a later analysis, each TCR beta chain was defined by its CDR3 amino acid sequence together with its V-gene family, and reads without a unique V-gene family were excluded. In a later analysis, 500 to 650 highly shared, low-generation-probability nucleotide sequences were removed to address suspected cross-contamination and a sequencing artifact. In a later analysis, a clonal expansion index for each public chain was calculated from normalized within-repertoire ranks of inferred template counts. In a later analysis, generation probabilities were computed using a VDJ recombination model fitted to out-of-frame rearrangements, and the results were checked against IGoR. In a later analysis, TCR-TCR, TCR-HLA and TCR-CMV co-occurrence was scored with hypergeometric tests, and a repertoire-size bias correction was applied to TCR pairs. To estimate false discovery rates, a later analysis permuted the HLA or CMV assignments 20 times. In a later analysis, co-occurring TCRs were grouped using DBSCAN, with TCRdist sequence similarity added in when clustering inside HLA-allele-positive subsets. Co-occurrence clustering excluded repertoires with fewer than 30,000 or more than 120,000 public chains, plus five with anomalous nucleotide sharing. TCRdb holds this immuneACCESS table with in-frame rearrangements only. Some clones are missing; in checked studies, unresolved V genes explain under half, and the rest has no known cause. That table supplies the V and J calls and clone size; D and trimming were determined from the DNA. This sample gives about 110,000 clones in total; under 80% of them show up just once. The ten top clones hold 6.5% to 8.5% of the sample.

CDR1 and CDR2, per the germline V gene, are MGHRA and YSYEKL. Deletion took 4 bases off V and 3 bases off J, with a span of 14 bases between the germline ends. CDR3 length: 15 amino acids, cysteine to phenylalanine. The retained sequence is limited to the CDR3, 45 bases, with the frame set at the first base. The sequenced sample was PBMCs. Rearrangement joined TRBV4-1 to TRBJ2-3; a confident D gene designation cannot be given. The receptor's source is a woman between 45 and 60 years old in good health and CMV-seropositive. The sequenced DNA is TGCGCCAGCAGCCCGACGCCCGGCGGAACAGATACGCAGTATTTT. It codes for CASSPTPGGTDTQYF.